One sample yielded the 28 T cell receptor beta chains listed below, sequenced in a study of cytotoxic CD8 clonotypes in ibrutinib-treated CLL (dated by TCRdb to 2020 to 2023). The time point label of this sample denotes: 24 months on ibrutinib. To prepare the library, the immunoSEQ multiplex PCR assay was applied. TCRdb stores this immuneACCESS table with in-frame sequences only. Part of the clones is absent; in the studies checked, under half of the shortfall reflects unresolved V genes, and no reason is known for the rest. The table for this sample lists about 57,000 clones; roughly 50% of them were counted only once. Roughly 22% of the sample lies in the top ten. The source material was PBMCs, sampled after 24 months of ibrutinib treatment. The receptors originated from a human donor with chronic lymphocytic leukemia.

This chain links TRBV6-5 with TRBJ2-7; no definite D call. Germline V gene sequence: CDR1 MNHEY, CDR2 SVGAGI. V lost 5 bases and J lost 2, with 13 bases in between. This CDR3 has 14 residues. The CDR3 DNA reads TGTGCCAGCAGTCAACGTTTTGGGGCCTACGAGCAGTACGTC. It codes for CASSQRFGAYEQYV.

The chain carries TRBV4-1 and TRBJ1-5; D remains ambiguous. Germline lookup yields CDR1 MGHRA and CDR2 YSYEKL. CDR3 size: 13 residues. V lost 1 base and J 6 bases, leaving 7 bases between the germline ends. DNA for the CDR3: TGCGCCAGCAGCCAAGCCCTAAGTCAGCCCCAGCATTTT. Its protein product is CASSQALSQPQHF.

On this clone: At one boundary the junction diverges from the germline segment, which might be a read error. This chain connects TRBV6-1 to TRBJ1-1; D not resolved. CDR3 length equals 14 residues. CDR1 and CDR2 from the germline V gene are MNHNS and SASEGT. The CDR3 region has the DNA TGTGCCAGCAGTGAAATCCTCTTAGCTCGTGGCTCTTCCTTT. This encodes CASSEILLARGSSF.

The chain carries TRBV19 and TRBJ1-1; unclear D gene. Deletions cut 5 bases from V and 1 base from J, with 8 bases between. Per the germline V gene, CDR1 is LNHDA and CDR2 is SQIVND (reference sequence). The CDR3 extends over 13 amino acids. CDR3 in DNA: TGTGCCAGTAGTCCCCGGGGGAACACTGAAGCTTTCTTT. This sequence encodes CASSPRGNTEAFF.

This clone has just a few counts. The rearrangement joins TRBV27 to TRBJ2-3; no definite D call. The V and J ends lost 6 bases and 2 bases respectively, with 12 bases between them. CDR1 and CDR2 from the germline V gene are MNHEY and SMNVEV (reference sequence). CDR3 length: 14 amino acids. CDR3 region: CASSPRPATDTQYF. The CDR3 nucleotides are TGTGCCAGCAGCCCTCGGCCAGCCACAGATACGCAGTATTTT.

In its sample, this clone was seen once. The chain combines TRBV7-9 with TRBJ1-3; no reliable D call. The CDR3 covers 12 residues. Deletions cut 2 bases from V and 7 bases from J, with 6 bases between. Germline loops: CDR1 SEHNR, CDR2 FQNEAQ (reference sequence). The CDR3 DNA follows: TGTGCCAGCAGCTTACCCCTGAACACCATATATTTT. Protein sequence: CASSLPLNTIYF.

The V call is TRBV13, the J call TRBJ2-4, with D uncertain. Germline CDR1 PRHDT, CDR2 FYEKMQ (reference sequence). The CDR3 has 12 residues. The V end lost 1 base, the J end lost 2 bases, and 0 bases lay between the germline ends. In DNA form, the CDR3 reads TGTGCCAGCAGCTTAGCCAAAAACATTCAGTACTTC. Translating gives CASSLAKNIQYF.

In this sample, this clone turned up a few times. One junction end does not reproduce the germline sequence, and a read error may be involved. The chain combines TRBV7-2 with TRBJ2-5; 7 nucleotides align to TRBD1. Germline CDR1 and CDR2: SGHTA and FQGNSA. The CDR3 extends over 16 amino acids. The chain's CDR3 is CASTLASQGVIETQYF. As DNA, the CDR3 is TGTGCCAGCACCTTAGCGTCGCAGGGGGTTATAGAGACCCAGTACTTC.

This clone was counted between two and nine times. The chain couples TRBV19 to TRBJ1-1, with D possibly matching TRBD1 (6 bases). The ends were cut back, 6 bases at V and 3 bases at J, with 14 bases in the middle. CDR3 length equals 14 residues. CDR1 and CDR2 from the germline V gene are LNHDA and SQIVND (reference sequence). Here the CDR3 reads CASRVRGRDTEAFF. The CDR3 DNA reads TGTGCCAGTAGGGTTAGGGGGAGGGACACTGAAGCTTTCTTT.

This clone was seen at least ten times. The gene calls are TRBV18 and TRBJ1-1; TRBD1 might be the D (6 bases). In germline, CDR1 is KGHSH, CDR2 LQKENI. V was shortened by 3 bases and J by 5 bases, with 19 bases between the two germline ends. The CDR3 runs 16 residues. The CDR3 here is CASSPPIRGRRTEAFF. Written as DNA, the CDR3 is TGTGCCAGCTCACCCCCTATCCGGGGGCGGCGGACTGAAGCTTTCTTT.

V and J are TRBV9 and TRBJ2-7; 8 nucleotides match TRBD2. The CDR3 has 15 amino acids. The germline V gene has CDR1 SGDLS and CDR2 YYNGEE. V gave up 1 base and J gave up 6 bases; unmatched junction bases: 9. The CDR3 region is CASSVSGTRGSEQYF. DNA for the CDR3: TGTGCCAGCAGCGTATCCGGGACTAGGGGAAGCGAGCAGTACTTC.

This clone has at least ten counts. The rearrangement links TRBV6-5 to TRBJ2-2; 7 nucleotides line up with TRBD2. This CDR3 contains 14 residues. With 7 bases clipped from V and 3 bases from J, the junction kept 5 bases outside the gene matches. CDR1 and CDR2 (germline): MNHEY, SVGAGI. Here the CDR3 reads CASKGGSDTGELFF. In nucleotides, the CDR3 is TGTGCCAGCAAGGGAGGGAGCGACACCGGGGAGCTGTTTTTT.

V and J are TRBV27 and TRBJ2-2; 11 bases line up with TRBD2. With V trimmed by 10 bases and J by 2 bases, 6 bases remained unmatched. The CDR3 runs to 15 residues. Germline V CDR1 and CDR2: MNHEY, SMNVEV (reference sequence). The CDR3 DNA follows: TGTGCCACCAGACTAGCGGGATTCAACACCGGGGAGCTGTTTTTT. Translated, it gives CATRLAGFNTGELFF.

This clone was observed a handful of times. The genes are TRBV7-2 and TRBJ1-6, with D uncertain. The CDR3 extends over 15 amino acids. Germline V gives CDR1 SGHTA, CDR2 FQGNSA. V was trimmed by 2 bases and J by 9 bases, leaving 14 bases between them. CDR3 sequence (DNA): TGTGCCAGCAGCTTAAGGATCCTGGGCACTTCACCCCTCCACTTT. It translates to CASSLRILGTSPLHF. Full variable domain (missing parts from reference TRBV7-2 and TRBJ1-6): GAGVSQSPSNKVTEKGKDVELRCDPISGHTALYWYRQSLGQGLEFLIYFQGNSAPDKSGLPSDRFSAERTGGSVSTLTIQRTQQEDSAVYLCASSLRILGTSPLHFGNGTRLTVT.

The chain links TRBV27 to TRBJ2-1; no clear D gene. Trimming took 3 bases from V and 5 from J, leaving 11 bases between them. The CDR3 runs 14 residues. Germline lookup yields CDR1 MNHEY and CDR2 SMNVEV (reference sequence). This CDR3 reads CASSLGSGDNEQFF. CDR3 DNA sequence: TGTGCCAGCAGTTTGGGGTCTGGGGACAATGAGCAGTTCTTC.

This sequence joins TRBV27 and TRBJ2-7, with 9 nucleotides matching TRBD2. The CDR3 contains 15 residues. Trimming cost V 1 base and J 5 bases; bases outside gene matches: 6. Germline V gene sequence: CDR1 MNHEY, CDR2 SMNVEV (reference sequence). CDR3 in DNA: TGTGCCAGCAGTTTATACCTAGCGGGAAGGGACGAGCAGTACTTC. Its translation: CASSLYLAGRDEQYF.

V and J are TRBV6-6 and TRBJ1-3; D is uncertain. The CDR3 contains 14 residues. Germline CDR1 and CDR2: MNHNY and SVGAGI (reference sequence). The V end lost 8 bases, the J end lost 6 bases, and 17 bases lay between the germline ends. The CDR3 region has the DNA TGTGCCAGCTCGAGACGGAGCTTAGAAAACACCATATATTTT. Its translation is CASSRRSLENTIYF.

The J gene is TRBJ1-3, the V gene TRBV5-6; a weak D match, TRBD1 (5 bases). Germline V lookup: CDR1 SGHDT, CDR2 YYEEEE. The V end lost 0 bases, the J end lost 5 bases, and 9 bases lay between the germline ends. This CDR3 spans 14 amino acids. The CDR3 sequence is CASSLGRGRNTIYF. The DNA for the CDR3 is TGTGCCAGCAGCTTGGGAAGGGGTCGAAACACCATATATTTT.

This clone was counted once. J is TRBJ2-7 and V is TRBV30; D is undetermined. Germline CDR1 is GTSNPN and CDR2 is SVGIG (reference sequence). This CDR3 has 12 residues. V was pared by 4 bases and J by 3 bases, with 10 bases between. The chain's CDR3 is CAWNLEYYEQYF. The DNA for the CDR3 is TGTGCCTGGAATCTGGAGTACTACGAGCAGTACTTC.

CDR3 in amino acids: CASQAGLGRETQYF. Here the CDR3 DNA reads TGTGCCAGTCAAGCAGGGTTAGGGCGGGAGACCCAGTACTTC. V is TRBV2 and J is TRBJ2-5; D is possibly TRBD1 (5 bases). CDR3 length equals 14 residues. Germline V lookup: CDR1 SNHLY, CDR2 FYNNEI. The V end was cut by 9 bases, the J end by 5 bases, with 19 bases between.

The chain links TRBV6-5 to TRBJ1-2; D ambiguous. The CDR3 loop spans 10 amino acids. CDR1 MNHEY and CDR2 SVGAGI come from the germline V gene. V shed 10 bases and J shed 3 bases, with 6 bases lying between them. The CDR3 DNA follows: TGTGCCACGCAAGACTATGGCTACACCTTC. Its translation is CATQDYGYTF.

The chain couples TRBV6-6 to TRBJ2-7; possible D gene TRBD1, 6 bases. CDR3 length: 13 residues. Germline CDR1 MNHNY, CDR2 SVGAGI (reference sequence). V was cut by 9 bases and J by 2 bases, with 14 bases left in between. CDR3 nucleotide sequence: TGTGCCAGTCAACCGGGACAAGCCTACGAGCAGTACTTC. Its protein product is CASQPGQAYEQYF.

V and J are TRBV7-6 and TRBJ2-3, with D possibly matching TRBD1 (6 bases). Trimming shortened V by 4 bases and J by 0 bases, and 14 bases separated the two germline ends. The CDR3 sequence is 16 residues long. Looked up from germline, CDR1 is SGHVS and CDR2 is FNYEAQ. The CDR3 sequence is CASSSLQGNSTDTQYF. The CDR3 DNA reads as TGTGCCAGCAGCTCCCTCCAGGGGAACAGCACAGATACGCAGTATTTT.

The CDR3 reads CASSGQGMGLTGELFF. CDR3 nucleotide sequence: TGTGCCAGCTCGGGACAGGGGATGGGATTGACCGGGGAGCTGTTTTTT. The V call is TRBV7-9, the J call TRBJ2-2; 10 positions match TRBD1. CDR3 length equals 16 residues. Per germline, CDR1 SEHNR and CDR2 FQNEAQ (reference sequence). J was trimmed by 5 bases and V by 8 bases; bases with no gene match: 11.

This clone occurred a few times. The J gene is TRBJ2-7, the V gene TRBV28; 7 bases align to TRBD2. The V gene end was trimmed by 2 bases and the J gene end by 2 bases; junction bases not matched to a gene: 9. The CDR3 has 16 amino acids. Looked up from germline, CDR1 is MDHEN and CDR2 is SYDVKM. Written as DNA, the CDR3 is TGTGCCAGCAGTTTAATAAATCGACTAGCTGCCTACGAGCAGTACTTC. Its protein is CASSLINRLAAYEQYF.

V is TRBV7-9 and J is TRBJ1-5, with 8 bases matching TRBD1. V lost 5 bases and J lost 0; bases outside the gene matches: 6. This CDR3 is built from 16 residues. CDR1 and CDR2 from the germline V gene are SEHNR and FQNEAQ (reference sequence). The CDR3 sequence is CASSPTGASSNQPQHF. CDR3 bases: TGTGCCAGCAGCCCGACAGGGGCCAGTAGCAATCAGCCCCAGCATTTT.

The rearrangement links TRBV7-2 to TRBJ1-2; D remains ambiguous. V was clipped by 4 bases and J by 8 bases, with 8 bases between them. CDR1 SGHTA and CDR2 FQGNSA come from the germline V gene. The CDR3 is 11 residues long. The DNA of the CDR3 is TGTGCCAGCAGCTGGGTTGGCGGCTACACCTTC. Translating it yields CASSWVGGYTF.

This clone was detected ten times or more. The chain couples TRBV2 to TRBJ1-5; D not resolved. Trimming pared 7 bases from V and 3 bases from J, leaving 7 bases between. From germline, CDR1 is SNHLY and CDR2 FYNNEI. The CDR3 sequence is 12 residues long. CDR3 region: CASKADNQPQHF. CDR3 in DNA: TGTGCCAGCAAGGCAGACAATCAGCCCCAGCATTTT.